This T cell receptor beta chain was recovered during a study of T-cell reconstitution after alpha-beta-depleted transplantation in children. Unique molecular identifiers were used in preparing the TCRbeta library. TCRdb reprocessed the PCR reads via MiXCR and lists one record per CDR3 protein. This table holds fewer than 750,000 distinct CDR3 sequences, under 30% found once. The CDR3 sequence is 15 residues long. Per the germline V gene, CDR1 is SGHAT and CDR2 is FQDESV (reference sequence). Between the trimmed V and J ends, which lost 3 bases and 2 bases, there was a span of 11 bases. The chain joins TRBV11-1 to TRBJ1-5; weak D call: TRBD1 (6 bases). The sample in question was PBMCs, mostly from graft donor cells, obtained 360 days after TCRalphabeta/CD19-depleted stem cell transplant. This TCR came from a boy in the first two years of life who had a stem cell transplant for acute myeloid leukemia, so the T cells may come from the graft donor. The CDR3 nucleotides read TGTGCCAGCAGCTTCGTGGGGGGCGGCAATCAGCCCCAGCATTTT. This gives the protein CASSFVGGGNQPQHF.